The clone carrying this T cell receptor (beta chain) appeared a few times. Its antigen is not known. This CDR3 spans 14 amino acids. With V trimmed by 3 bases and J by 7 bases, 5 bases remained unmatched. Germline values: CDR1 SGHVS, CDR2 FNYEAQ. This sample stems from a study of cytomegalovirus exposure and HLA in healthy donors. In the PCR, 60 Vbeta and 13 Jbeta primers were used. Sequencing used immunoSEQ multiplex PCR; TCRdb keeps in-frame clones, though not all of them. The data show under 200,000 clones, about 13% seen once. Overall study results and limits: Associated with cytomegalovirus, according to the listing, were around 160 TCR beta chains. Common viral pathogens seemed to be connected with several of the most significant clusters, according to a later analysis. V segments that were indistinguishable, TRBV6-2 and TRBV6-3 among them, were omitted from analysis.

This TCR derives from a man between 50 and 59 years old in good health and CMV-seropositive. This chain joins TRBV7-6 and TRBJ2-3; 9 bases match TRBD1. Sequenced sample: PBMCs. The CDR3 region is CASSLSGQGNTQYF. CDR3 nucleotide sequence: TGTGCCAGCAGCTTGTCGGGACAGGGAAATACGCAGTATTTT.